The 30 T cell receptor beta chains listed next were all sequenced from one sample in a study of prognosis after radiotherapy for stage I lung cancer. Genomic DNA provided the template from which TCR beta CDR3 was amplified by two-round multiplex PCR. During first-round PCR, primers specific to each TRBV and TRBJ gene were used. Via MiXCR, TCRdb re-called the multiplex PCR reads, giving one row per CDR3 protein. The sample includes 30,000 to 40,000 distinct CDR3 sequences, under 40% seen only once; the top ten take approximately 17%. The sample here was PBMCs, taken before or after stereotactic body radiation therapy (not recorded which). The receptors derive from a donor over 45 with non-small cell lung cancer.

As for this clonotype: A much larger clone lies a single base off, so this may be a read error. This rearrangement joins TRBV7-8 to TRBJ2-5, with D unclear. This CDR3 comprises 15 residues. Germline CDR1 and CDR2: SGHVS and FQNEAQ. The V end was cut by 5 bases, the J end by 2 bases, with 15 bases between. This CDR3 is CASSPIEVLQETQYF. The CDR3 DNA reads TGTGCCAGCAGCCCCATCGAGGTGCTGCAAGAGACCCAGTACTTC.

This clonotype was picked up many times. The chain has TRBV2 and TRBJ2-5; tentatively, D is TRBD2 (5 bases). The CDR3 runs to 12 residues. CDR1 and CDR2 from the germline V gene are SNHLY and FYNNEI. Trimming left V 6 bases short and J 5 bases short, with 10 bases between. The CDR3 bases are TGTGCCAGCAGCCCGAGGGAGGAGACCCAGTACTTC. Protein: CASSPREETQYF.

In this sample, this clonotype turned up many times. V is TRBV7-9 and J is TRBJ2-1; D ambiguous. This CDR3 has 11 residues. Germline values: CDR1 SEHNR, CDR2 FQNEAQ (reference sequence). The germline V and J ends were trimmed by 5 bases and 8 bases, with 7 bases remaining between them. The CDR3 loop reads CASSQIDEQFF. The CDR3 coding sequence is TGTGCCAGCAGCCAGATAGATGAGCAGTTCTTC.

Relative to its sample, this clonotype is medium-sized (0.01 to 0.1%). The gene calls are TRBV5-1 and TRBJ2-2; 8 bases agree with TRBD2. Germline V gene sequence: CDR1 SGHRS, CDR2 YFSETQ. V gave up 7 bases and J gave up 1 base; unmatched junction bases: 3. The CDR3 consists of 14 residues. The CDR3 sequence: CASGRGGNTGELFF. The CDR3 nucleotides read TGCGCCAGCGGCCGGGGGGGGAACACCGGGGAGCTGTTTTTT.

This clonotype came up many times. The chain uses TRBV28 and TRBJ1-1, with D maybe TRBD1 (5 bases). Trimming left V 5 bases short and J 0 bases short, with 13 bases between. Per the germline V gene, CDR1 is MDHEN and CDR2 is SYDVKM. CDR3 size: 15 residues. Here the CDR3 reads CASSNTRDLNTEAFF. The CDR3 nucleotides are TGTGCCAGCAGTAACACCAGGGATTTGAACACTGAAGCTTTCTTT.

The table lists this clonotype with many counts. The chain couples TRBV11-1 to TRBJ2-7; D is ambiguous. The V end was cut by 1 base, the J end by 0 bases, with 7 bases between. The CDR3 is 14 residues long. The germline V gene encodes CDR1 SGHAT and CDR2 FQDESV (reference sequence). CDR3 bases: TGTGCCAGCAGCTTAGGTCCCAGCTCCTACGAGCAGTACTTC. Translated: CASSLGPSSYEQYF.

Details on this clonotype: Sequence at one end of the junction differs from germline and may be a read error. This chain joins TRBV11-2 and TRBJ2-7; TRBD1 or TRBD2 may be the D gene (6 bases each). The length of the CDR3 is 12 residues. Germline V CDR1 and CDR2: SGHAT, FQNNGV. This CDR3 is CASNWGAYERYF. The CDR3 DNA reads TGTGCCAGCAACTGGGGGGCGTACGAGCGGTACTTC.

This clonotype was counted many times. The rearrangement links TRBV11-2 to TRBJ2-1; perhaps TRBD2 as D (6 bases). V lost 5 bases and J 14 bases, leaving 19 bases between the germline ends. Germline CDR1 is SGHAT and CDR2 is FQNNGV. The CDR3 contains 13 residues. This chain's CDR3 is CASSPRPGLDEFF. DNA of the CDR3: TGTGCCAGCAGCCCCCGACCGGGACTTGATGAGTTCTTC.

The CDR3 protein is CASSLSRGLNTEAFF. CDR3 sequence (DNA): TGTGCCAGCAGCTTAAGCAGGGGACTGAACACTGAAGCTTTCTTT. The rearrangement links TRBV7-2 to TRBJ1-1, with D possibly TRBD1 on 6 matching bases. The CDR3 length is 15 residues. Germline lookup yields CDR1 SGHTA and CDR2 FQGNSA. Between the trimmed V and J ends, which lost 2 bases and 0 bases, there was a span of 10 bases.

The rearrangement uses TRBV6-1 and TRBJ1-1, with D maybe TRBD1 (5 bases). The V and J ends lost 8 bases and 1 base respectively, with 8 bases between them. CDR1 and CDR2 (germline): MNHNS, SASEGT. The CDR3 runs 12 residues. The CDR3 nucleotides read TGTGCCAGCTTCGGGGGGAACACTGAAGCTTTCTTT. Its translation: CASFGGNTEAFF.

This clonotype was seen repeatedly, ten times or more. V is TRBV7-6 and J is TRBJ1-3; D is possibly TRBD1 (5 bases). CDR1 is SGHVS and CDR2 is FNYEAQ in the germline V gene. With 5 bases removed from V and 7 bases from J, the gap between germline ends came to 12 bases. This CDR3 is 13 amino acids long. The CDR3 nucleotides read TGTGCCAGCAGCCATGGGGCGGGGAACACCATATATTTT. Its protein product is CASSHGAGNTIYF.

This clonotype was counted between two and nine times. Given a much more abundant clone one base away, this may be a read error. The chain has TRBV6-2 or TRBV6-3 and TRBJ1-4; D gene ambiguous. This CDR3 has 15 amino acids. Between the trimmed V and J ends, which lost 6 bases and 0 bases, there was a span of 11 bases. Looked up from germline, CDR1 is MNHEY and CDR2 is SVGEGT. CDR3 nucleotide sequence: TGTGCCAGCAGATCCTGGGTTGCAACTAATGAAAAACTGTTTTTT. This sequence encodes CASRSWVATNEKLFF.

Regarding this clonotype: Just one base apart from a much larger clone, this may be a read error. The V and J genes are TRBV12-3 or TRBV12-4 and TRBJ2-5, with D possibly being TRBD2 (6 bases). The V gene lost 8 bases and the J gene lost 6 bases, with 19 bases spanning the gap. This CDR3 region has 14 residues. This chain's CDR3 is CASGKTRGRQTQYF. The DNA of the CDR3 is TGTGCCAGCGGCAAGACTAGAGGGAGACAGACCCAGTACTTC.

This clonotype was detected many times. The gene calls are TRBV6-4 and TRBJ2-7; 8 bases align to TRBD1. V trimming: 11 bases; J trimming: 3 bases; junction bases outside the gene matches: 12. This CDR3 is built from 14 residues. CDR1 and CDR2 (germline): MRHNA, SNTAGT. The CDR3 sequence is CARLGQGRIYEQYF. As DNA, the CDR3 is TGTGCCCGTCTAGGACAGGGAAGGATCTACGAGCAGTACTTC.

This clonotype was found many times. V and J are TRBV6-1 and TRBJ1-5; 10 bases align to TRBD1. Germline loops: CDR1 MNHNS, CDR2 SASEGT. The CDR3 totals 15 residues. Trimming took 6 bases from V and 5 from J; bases not matched to a gene: 7. CDR3 bases: TGTGCCAGCAGGGCCCAGACAGGGGGCGATCAGCCCCAGCATTTT. It specifies CASRAQTGGDQPQHF.

A word on this clonotype: At one boundary the junction diverges from the germline segment, which might be a read error. The chain links TRBV3-1 to TRBJ2-3; 8 bases agree with TRBD2. Germline V gene sequence: CDR1 LGHDT, CDR2 YNNKEL (reference sequence). The CDR3 runs to 14 residues. In DNA form, the CDR3 reads TGTGCCATCAGCCGTATACTAGCGGCAGATACGCAGTATTTT. Amino acid sequence: CAISRILAADTQYF.

This clonotype has a count of ten or more. The J gene is TRBJ2-5, the V gene TRBV10-3, with 13 bases lining up with TRBD2. V dropped 4 bases and J dropped 5; count of bases not matched to a gene: 4. The germline V gene has CDR1 ENHRY and CDR2 SYGVKD. There are 15 residues in the CDR3. This chain's CDR3 is CAISGTSGGQETQYF. In nucleotides, the CDR3 is TGTGCCATCAGTGGGACTAGCGGGGGACAGGAGACCCAGTACTTC.

Concerning this clonotype: At one boundary the junction diverges from the germline segment, which might be a read error. The genes are TRBV25-1 and TRBJ2-7; tentatively, D is TRBD1 (5 bases). Germline V gives CDR1 MGHDK, CDR2 SYGVNS. The CDR3 extends over 15 amino acids. CDR3 DNA sequence: TGTGCCAGAAGTGAATTAAGGGGATTGAGTTACGAGCAGTACTTC. Residues: CARSELRGLSYEQYF.

Concerning this clonotype: A read error may be the cause here, since a much bigger clone is one base away. CDR3 loop: CASSFSRGRTEDFF. As DNA, the CDR3 is TGTGCCAGCAGCTTCTCCAGGGGGCGGACTGAAGATTTCTTT. The gene calls are TRBV5-6 and TRBJ1-1; 8 bases line up with TRBD1. CDR1 is SGHDT, CDR2 YYEEEE, per germline. CDR3 length: 14 amino acids.

The chain is built from TRBV19 and TRBJ1-5, with D possibly matching TRBD1 (5 bases). Deletions cut 8 bases from V and 8 bases from J, with 22 bases between. The CDR3 runs to 15 residues. Germline V lookup: CDR1 LNHDA, CDR2 SQIVND (reference sequence). CDR3 in amino acids: CASRVTGTMGKPQHF. The CDR3 coding sequence is TGTGCCAGTCGTGTGACCGGGACGATGGGTAAGCCCCAGCATTTT.

There are a few counts of this clonotype. This sequence may be a read error, since a much larger clone differs from it by one base. The chain carries TRBV12-3 or TRBV12-4 and TRBJ1-4; weak D call: TRBD1 (5 bases). There are 14 residues in the CDR3. This CDR3 is CASTSGSFIEKLVF. The CDR3 DNA follows: TGTGCCAGCACCTCAGGGAGTTTTATTGAAAAACTGGTTTTT.

A remark on this clonotype: This may stem from a read error, because a much larger clone lies one nucleotide away. The J gene is TRBJ1-4, the V gene TRBV6-2 or TRBV6-3; D remains ambiguous. The germline V gene encodes CDR1 MNHEY and CDR2 SVGEGT. This CDR3 has 14 residues. Between the trimmed V and J ends, which lost 7 bases and 8 bases, there was a span of 17 bases. This CDR3 reads CASIESGRVEKLFF. For the CDR3, the DNA is TGTGCCAGCATTGAAAGTGGGCGGGTCGAAAAACTGTTTTTT.

This rearrangement joins TRBV6-2 or TRBV6-3 to TRBJ2-7; 15 positions match TRBD2. Looked up from germline, CDR1 is MNHEY and CDR2 is SVGEGT. This CDR3 comprises 19 residues. J lost 2 bases, V lost 4 bases, and 12 bases had no gene match. CDR3 amino acids: CASSLVGLAGGERAYEQYF. The CDR3, as DNA: TGTGCCAGCAGTTTAGTAGGACTAGCGGGAGGGGAGAGGGCCTACGAGCAGTACTTC.

This clonotype was counted many times. The chain links TRBV5-4 to TRBJ2-7; 7 nucleotides align to TRBD1. Germline values: CDR1 SGHNT, CDR2 YYREEE (reference sequence). CDR3 length equals 15 residues. After removal of 3 bases from V and 2 bases from J, the junction contained 8 bases not matched to a gene. The CDR3 DNA reads as TGTGCCAGCAGCTCGCCGGACAGGCACACCTACGAGCAGTACTTC. Translation: CASSSPDRHTYEQYF.

As concerns this clonotype: One end of the junction varies from germline; a read error may be responsible. The chain recombines TRBV5-1 with TRBJ2-2; TRBD2 might be the D (6 bases). Germline CDR1 reads SGHRS; CDR2 reads YFSETQ. The CDR3 is 15 residues long. CDR3 residues: CAGSLAGTSTGELFF. CDR3 nucleotides: TGCGCCGGCAGCTTGGCGGGGACGAGTACCGGGGAGCTGTTTTTT.

As for this clonotype: At one of its ends the junction is not consistent with the germline gene, which may arise from a read error. J is TRBJ2-7 and V is TRBV6-1; weak D call: TRBD2 (5 bases). The CDR3 loop spans 12 amino acids. CDR1 is MNHNS, CDR2 SASEGT, per germline. The CDR3 region is CPSSVSGYEQYF. As DNA, the CDR3 is TGTCCCAGCAGTGTATCGGGGTACGAGCAGTACTTC.

This clonotype has at least ten counts. The chain combines TRBV10-3 with TRBJ2-2; the match to TRBD2 covers 10 bases. The CDR3 extends over 14 amino acids. Germline V lookup: CDR1 ENHRY, CDR2 SYGVKD. Germline trimming cut 4 bases from V and 6 bases from J; bases unmatched to any gene: 2. The CDR3 DNA reads TGTGCCATCAGTGGAGCGGGAGGGGCCGGGGAGCTGTTTTTT. It encodes CAISGAGGAGELFF.

The chain recombines TRBV9 with TRBJ2-2; 8 bases agree with TRBD2. The CDR3 totals 13 residues. Germline lookup yields CDR1 SGDLS and CDR2 YYNGEE. The CDR3 region is CTISVAGTGELFF. The CDR3 DNA is TGTACCATCAGCGTAGCGGGAACCGGGGAGCTGTTTTTT. The full variable domain, in which reference TRBV9 and TRBJ2-2 provide the parts outside the CDR3, is DSGVTQTPKHLITATGQRVTLRCSPRSGDLSVYWYQQSLDQGLQFLIQYYNGEERAKGNILERFSAQQFPDLHSELNLSSLELGDSALYFCTISVAGTGELFFGEGSRLTVL.

This rearrangement joins TRBV6-8 to TRBJ2-5, with D hard to call. V was clipped by 1 base and J by 7 bases, with 13 bases between them. Germline V lookup: CDR1 MNHGY, CDR2 SAAAGT. CDR3 length equals 14 residues. The CDR3 spells CASSYFRYPGTQYF. The CDR3 nucleotides read TGTGCCAGCAGTTACTTTCGGTACCCGGGGACCCAGTACTTC.

The table lists this clonotype with many counts. This rearrangement joins TRBV20-1 to TRBJ2-3; 7 positions match TRBD1. The CDR3 totals 13 residues. Germline CDR1 DFQATT, CDR2 SNEGSKA (reference sequence). V trimming: 7 bases; J trimming: 2 bases; junction bases outside the gene matches: 6. The CDR3, as DNA: TGCAGTGGGGACAGCCAATACACAGATACGCAGTATTTT. It yields the protein CSGDSQYTDTQYF.